The entry that follows covers one T cell receptor beta chain sequence. As originally analysed: Amplifying reference gene primers gave estimates of nucleated cell counts. Measured with immunoSEQ multiplex PCR; TCRdb has only the in-frame clones, and not every one. Clonal size and the V and J genes are those of that table, whereas D and trimming came from the DNA. The repertoire holds 300,000 or so clones, with roughly 86% as singletons. The entry originates in a study of blood T cell repertoires in COVID-19. Across the whole study: The study drew acute and convalescent COVID-19 samples from the United States, Italy and Spain.

CDR3 length equals 13 residues. The V end was cut by 11 bases, the J end by 0 bases, with 8 bases between. Looked up from germline, CDR1 is MDHEN and CDR2 is SYDVKM. The specimen sequenced was peripheral blood. The TCR comes from a man in his 70s with acute or convalescent COVID-19. This chain connects TRBV28 to TRBJ1-6, with a tentative D call TRBD1 (5 bases). CDR3 residues: CAVDSSYNSPLHF. As DNA, the CDR3 is TGTGCCGTAGACAGCTCCTATAATTCACCCCTCCACTTT.